The 5 T cell receptor beta chains listed next were all sequenced from one sample in a study of T cell repertoires in cytomegalovirus infection. TCRdb redid the calling of the reads with MiXCR, one entry per CDR3 protein. Here the sample spans 800,000 to 950,000 distinct CDR3 sequences, less than 35% being singletons. These TCRs are of unknown antigen specificity. Sequenced material: cultured CD8+ T cells from PBMCs, taken from culture after CMV antigen stimulation. These receptor sequences come from a human donor in good health (CMV status not recorded). Some clones in this sample may be carry-over from other donors' samples.

This clonotype appeared a few times. The V gene is TRBV7-9, the J gene TRBJ2-7; the D call may be TRBD1 or TRBD2 (5 bases each). CDR3 size: 15 residues. V was pared by 6 bases and J by 7 bases, with 22 bases between. CDR1 is SEHNR, CDR2 FQNEAQ, per germline (reference sequence). The CDR3 bases are TGTGCCAGCAGGAATTCAGGGAGAGGAACGGAAGAGCAGTACGTC. Its protein product is CASRNSGRGTEEQYV.

This clonotype was counted ten times or more. This CDR3 is CASSPRKDRVQETQYF. The CDR3 DNA sequence: TGTGCCAGCAGCCCAAGAAAAGACAGGGTTCAAGAGACCCAGTACTTC. The chain links TRBV7-6 to TRBJ2-5; 7 positions match TRBD1. The V gene end was trimmed by 5 bases and the J gene end by 2 bases; junction bases not matched to a gene: 11. The CDR3 loop spans 16 amino acids. Germline values: CDR1 SGHVS, CDR2 FNYEAQ.

The rearrangement joins TRBV20-1 to TRBJ1-1, with D maybe TRBD1 (5 bases). The V end lost 3 bases, the J end lost 3 bases, and 14 bases lay between the germline ends. The CDR3 totals 14 residues. Germline V gene lookup returns CDR1 DFQATT and CDR2 SNEGSKA (reference sequence). The CDR3 DNA follows: TGCAGTGCTAGTAAGGTGCAGGGCGACACTGAAGCTTTCTTT. Its protein is CSASKVQGDTEAFF.

This clonotype was counted ten times or more. The J gene is TRBJ2-1, the V gene TRBV7-6; TRBD2 matches at 8 bases. This CDR3 region has 14 residues. Per germline, CDR1 SGHVS and CDR2 FNYEAQ. Trimming removed 3 bases from V and 7 bases from J; junction bases left unmatched: 5. CDR3 nucleotides: TGTGCCAGCAGCTTTCGCGGGGGGATGAATGAGCAGTTCTTC. Its protein is CASSFRGGMNEQFF.

The J gene is TRBJ2-1, the V gene TRBV6-5; D assignment may be TRBD1 or TRBD2 (5 bases each). V lost 7 bases and J lost 2, with 9 bases in between. The CDR3 contains 13 residues. CDR1 is MNHEY and CDR2 is SVGAGI in the germline V gene. The CDR3 sequence: CASKTGPYNEQFF. CDR3 bases: TGTGCCAGCAAGACGGGACCCTACAATGAGCAGTTCTTC.